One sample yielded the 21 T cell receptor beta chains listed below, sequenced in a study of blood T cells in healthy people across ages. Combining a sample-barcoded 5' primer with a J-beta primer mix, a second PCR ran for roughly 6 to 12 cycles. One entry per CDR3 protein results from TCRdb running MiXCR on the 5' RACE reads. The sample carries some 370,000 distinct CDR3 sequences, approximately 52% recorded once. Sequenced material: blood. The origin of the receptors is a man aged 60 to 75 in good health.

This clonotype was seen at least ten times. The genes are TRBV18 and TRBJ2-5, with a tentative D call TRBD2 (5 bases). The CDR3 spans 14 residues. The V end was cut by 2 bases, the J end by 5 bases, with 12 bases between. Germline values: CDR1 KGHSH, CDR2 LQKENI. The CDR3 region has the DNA TGTGCCAGCTCACCAGGGAGAGCCCCTGAGACCCAGTACTTC. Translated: CASSPGRAPETQYF.

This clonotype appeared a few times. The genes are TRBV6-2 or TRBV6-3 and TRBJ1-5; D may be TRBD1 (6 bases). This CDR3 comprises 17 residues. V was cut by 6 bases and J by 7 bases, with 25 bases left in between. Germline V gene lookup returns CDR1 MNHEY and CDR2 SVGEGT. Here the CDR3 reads CASSRPLQGLGGQPQHF. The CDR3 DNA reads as TGTGCCAGCAGCCGGCCCCTACAGGGTCTGGGTGGGCAGCCCCAGCATTTT.

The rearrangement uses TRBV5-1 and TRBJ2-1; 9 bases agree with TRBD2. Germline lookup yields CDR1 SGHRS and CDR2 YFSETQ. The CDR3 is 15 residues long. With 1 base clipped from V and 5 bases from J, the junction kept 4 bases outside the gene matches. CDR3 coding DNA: TGCGCCAGCAGCTTGATAGTAGCGGGAGACAATGAGCAGTTCTTC. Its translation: CASSLIVAGDNEQFF. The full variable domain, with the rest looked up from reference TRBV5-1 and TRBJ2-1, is KAGVTQTPRYLIKTRGQQVTLSCSPISGHRSVSWYQQTPGQGLQFLFEYFSETQRNKGNFPGRFSGRQFSNSRSEMNVSTLELGDSALYLCASSLIVAGDNEQFFGPGTRLTVL.

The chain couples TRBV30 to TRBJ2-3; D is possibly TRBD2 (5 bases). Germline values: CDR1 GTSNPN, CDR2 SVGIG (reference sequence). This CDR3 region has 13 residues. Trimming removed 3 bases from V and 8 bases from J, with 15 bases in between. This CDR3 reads CAWSNVPEGTQYF. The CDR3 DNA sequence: TGTGCCTGGAGCAACGTCCCTGAGGGTACGCAGTATTTT.

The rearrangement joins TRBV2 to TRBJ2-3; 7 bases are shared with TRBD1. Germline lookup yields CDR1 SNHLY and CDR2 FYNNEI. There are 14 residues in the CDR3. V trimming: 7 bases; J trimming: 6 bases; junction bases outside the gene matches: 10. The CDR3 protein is CASTRQGTWDTQYF. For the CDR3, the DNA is TGTGCCAGCACCCGACAGGGCACTTGGGATACGCAGTATTTT.

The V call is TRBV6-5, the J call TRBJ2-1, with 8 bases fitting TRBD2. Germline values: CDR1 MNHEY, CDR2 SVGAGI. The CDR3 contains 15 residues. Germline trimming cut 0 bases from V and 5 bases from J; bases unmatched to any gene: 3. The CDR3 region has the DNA TGTGCCAGCAGTTACTCGCGAGCGGGAGACAATGAGCAGTTCTTC. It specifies CASSYSRAGDNEQFF.

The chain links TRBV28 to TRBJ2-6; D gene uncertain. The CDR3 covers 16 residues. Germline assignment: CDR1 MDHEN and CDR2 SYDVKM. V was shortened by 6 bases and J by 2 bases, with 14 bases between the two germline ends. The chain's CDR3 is CASRSKMVAGANVLTF. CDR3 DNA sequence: TGTGCCAGCAGGTCCAAAATGGTGGCTGGGGCCAACGTCCTGACTTTC.

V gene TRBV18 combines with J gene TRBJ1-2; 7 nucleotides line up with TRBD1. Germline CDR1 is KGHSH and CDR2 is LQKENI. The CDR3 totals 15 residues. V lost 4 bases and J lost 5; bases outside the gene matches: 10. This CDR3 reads CASSRNRGTEYGYTF. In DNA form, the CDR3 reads TGTGCCAGCTCACGAAACAGGGGAACGGAGTATGGCTACACCTTC.

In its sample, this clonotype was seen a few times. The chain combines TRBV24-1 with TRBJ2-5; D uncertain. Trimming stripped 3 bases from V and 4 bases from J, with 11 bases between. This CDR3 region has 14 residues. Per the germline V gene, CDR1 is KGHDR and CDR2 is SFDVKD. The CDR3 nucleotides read TGTGCCACCAGTGATCCGAAGATAGCAGAGACCCAGTACTTC. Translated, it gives CATSDPKIAETQYF.

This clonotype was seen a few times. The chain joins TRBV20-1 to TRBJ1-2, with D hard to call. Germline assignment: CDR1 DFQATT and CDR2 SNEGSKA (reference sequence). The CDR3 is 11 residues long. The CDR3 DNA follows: TGCAGCACCCGGCGGCTCTATGGCTACACCTTC. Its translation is CSTRRLYGYTF.

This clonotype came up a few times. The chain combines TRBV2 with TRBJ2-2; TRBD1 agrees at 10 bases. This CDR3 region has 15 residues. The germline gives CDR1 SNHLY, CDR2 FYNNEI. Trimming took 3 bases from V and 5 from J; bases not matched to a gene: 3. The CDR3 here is CASSERQGATGELFF. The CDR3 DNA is TGTGCCAGCAGTGAGAGACAGGGGGCGACCGGGGAGCTGTTTTTT.

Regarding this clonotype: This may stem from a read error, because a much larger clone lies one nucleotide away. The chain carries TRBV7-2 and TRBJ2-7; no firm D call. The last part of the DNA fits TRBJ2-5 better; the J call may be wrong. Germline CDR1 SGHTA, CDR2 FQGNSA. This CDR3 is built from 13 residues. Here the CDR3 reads CASSVQFGETQYF. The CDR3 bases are TGTGCCAGCAGCGTACAATTTGGCGAGACCCAGTACTTC.

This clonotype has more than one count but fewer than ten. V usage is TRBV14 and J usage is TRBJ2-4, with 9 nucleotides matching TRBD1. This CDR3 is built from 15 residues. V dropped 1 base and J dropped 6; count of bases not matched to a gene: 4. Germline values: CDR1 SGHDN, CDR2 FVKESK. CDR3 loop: CASSQAPGQGNIQYF. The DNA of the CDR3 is TGTGCCAGCAGCCAAGCCCCGGGACAGGGAAACATTCAGTACTTC.

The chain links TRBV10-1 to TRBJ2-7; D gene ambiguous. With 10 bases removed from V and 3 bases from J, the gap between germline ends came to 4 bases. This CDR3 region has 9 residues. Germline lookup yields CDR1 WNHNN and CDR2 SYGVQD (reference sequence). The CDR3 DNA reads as TGCGCCACCTACTACGAGCAGTACTTC. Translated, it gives CATYYEQYF.

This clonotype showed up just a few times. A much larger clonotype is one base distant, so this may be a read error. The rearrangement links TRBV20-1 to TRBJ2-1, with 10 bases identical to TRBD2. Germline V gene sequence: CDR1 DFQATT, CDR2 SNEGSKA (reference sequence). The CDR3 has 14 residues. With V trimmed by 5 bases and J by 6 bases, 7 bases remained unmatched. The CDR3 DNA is TGCAGTGCTTGGGCTAGCGGGAGTCTCAATGAGCAGTTCTTC. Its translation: CSAWASGSLNEQFF.

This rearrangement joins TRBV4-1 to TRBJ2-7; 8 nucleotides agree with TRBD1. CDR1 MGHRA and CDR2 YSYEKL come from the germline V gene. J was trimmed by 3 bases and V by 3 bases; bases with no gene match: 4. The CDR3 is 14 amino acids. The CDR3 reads CASSQAGTGYEQYF. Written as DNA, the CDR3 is TGCGCCAGCAGCCAGGCCGGGACAGGCTACGAGCAGTACTTC.

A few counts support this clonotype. In nucleotides, the CDR3 is TGTGCCAGCAGCCCCGCGAGACGGGACTACCAAGAGACCCAGTACTTC. It encodes CASSPARRDYQETQYF. The chain carries TRBV12-3 or TRBV12-4 and TRBJ2-5; tentative D call: TRBD2 (6 bases). The CDR3 is made up of 16 amino acids. V lost 6 bases and J lost 0, with 17 bases in between.

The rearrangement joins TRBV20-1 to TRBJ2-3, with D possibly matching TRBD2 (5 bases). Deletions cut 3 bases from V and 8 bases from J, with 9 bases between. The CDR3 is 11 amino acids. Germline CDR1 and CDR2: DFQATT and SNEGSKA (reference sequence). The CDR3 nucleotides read TGCAGTGCTAGTTTACTAGGTACGCAGTATTTT. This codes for CSASLLGTQYF.

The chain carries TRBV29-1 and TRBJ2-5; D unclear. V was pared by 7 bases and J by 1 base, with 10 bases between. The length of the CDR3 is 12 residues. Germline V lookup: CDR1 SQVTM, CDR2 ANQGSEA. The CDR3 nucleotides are TGCAGCGCCTCCTGGGGCCAAGAGACCCAGTACTTC. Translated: CSASWGQETQYF.

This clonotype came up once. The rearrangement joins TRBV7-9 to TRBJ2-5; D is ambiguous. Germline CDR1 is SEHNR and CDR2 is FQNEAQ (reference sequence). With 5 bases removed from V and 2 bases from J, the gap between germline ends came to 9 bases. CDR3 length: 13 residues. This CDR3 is CASSDGRQETQYF. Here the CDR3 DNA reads TGTGCCAGCAGCGACGGACGGCAAGAGACCCAGTACTTC.

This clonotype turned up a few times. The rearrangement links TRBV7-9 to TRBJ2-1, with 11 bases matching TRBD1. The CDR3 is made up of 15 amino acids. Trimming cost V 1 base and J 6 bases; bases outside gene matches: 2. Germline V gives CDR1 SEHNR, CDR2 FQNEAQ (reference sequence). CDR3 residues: CASSLGGTGGNEQFF. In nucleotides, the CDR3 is TGTGCCAGCAGCTTAGGCGGGACAGGGGGCAATGAGCAGTTCTTC.